This T cell receptor (beta chain) was sequenced for a study of CD8+CD57+ T cells in acquired aplastic anemia. Across the whole study: The DNA of sorted CD4+ and CD8+ cells averaged approximately 3.3 ug.

All patients picked for sequencing had shown, by flow cytometry, an expansion of CD8+CD57+ cells. This CDR3 has 16 residues. The germline V gene has CDR1 DFQATT and CDR2 SNEGSKA (reference sequence). V shed 0 bases and J 7 bases; nucleotides not matched to a gene: 12. The study's findings and limits: Significance was not reached for CD8+ Simpson's diversity between patients and controls.

The use of genomic DNA as template underpinned the TCR beta VDJ and CDR3 profiling. Using its own MiXCR run on the reads, TCRdb lists one record per CDR3 protein. The table lists fewer than 250,000 distinct CDR3 sequences, more than 40% of them singletons. Comments on this clonotype: The antigen remains undetermined.

Sequencing used sorted CD4+, CD8+, or CD8+CD57+ T cells (not recorded which) from PBMCs. This chain uses TRBV20-1 with TRBJ1-5; the match to TRBD1 covers 7 bases. The clonotype was recovered from a human donor with aplastic anemia. The CDR3 DNA reads TGCAGTGCTAGAGATAAGGGGGCGACAGGGAGCCAGCCCCAGCATTTT. Its protein product is CSARDKGATGSQPQHF.